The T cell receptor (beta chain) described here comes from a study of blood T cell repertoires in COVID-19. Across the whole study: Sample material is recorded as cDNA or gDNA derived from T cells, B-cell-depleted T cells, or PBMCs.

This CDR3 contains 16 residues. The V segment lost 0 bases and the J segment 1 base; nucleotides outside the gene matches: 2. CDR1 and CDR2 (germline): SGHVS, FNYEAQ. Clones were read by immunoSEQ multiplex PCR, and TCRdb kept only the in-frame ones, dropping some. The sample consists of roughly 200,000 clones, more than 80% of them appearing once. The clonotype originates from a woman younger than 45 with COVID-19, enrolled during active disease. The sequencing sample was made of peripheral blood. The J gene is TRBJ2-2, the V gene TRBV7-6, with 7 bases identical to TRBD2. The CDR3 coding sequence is TGTGCCAGCAGCTTAGCCGGCGGGGGGAACACCGGGGAGCTGTTTTTT. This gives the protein CASSLAGGGNTGELFF.